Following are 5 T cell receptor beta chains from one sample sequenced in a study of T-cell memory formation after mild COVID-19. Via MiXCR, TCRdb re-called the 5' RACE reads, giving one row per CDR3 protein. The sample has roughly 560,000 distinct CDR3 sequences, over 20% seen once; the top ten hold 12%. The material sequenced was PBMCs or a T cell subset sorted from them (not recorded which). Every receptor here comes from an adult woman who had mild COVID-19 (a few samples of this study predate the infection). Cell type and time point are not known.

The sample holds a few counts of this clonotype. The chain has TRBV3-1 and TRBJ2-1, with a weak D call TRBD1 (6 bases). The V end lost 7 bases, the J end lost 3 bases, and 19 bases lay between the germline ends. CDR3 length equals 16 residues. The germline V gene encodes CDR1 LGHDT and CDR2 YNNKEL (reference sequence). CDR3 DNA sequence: TGTGCCAGCACCCCTGAAACCGGGACATTCTACAATGAGCAGTTCTTC. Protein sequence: CASTPETGTFYNEQFF.

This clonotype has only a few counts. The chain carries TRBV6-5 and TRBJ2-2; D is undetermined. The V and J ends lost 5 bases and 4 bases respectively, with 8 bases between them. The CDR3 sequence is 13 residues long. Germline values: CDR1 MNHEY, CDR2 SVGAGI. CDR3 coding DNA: TGTGCCAGCAGTCTGGAGACCACCGGGGAGCTGTTTTTT. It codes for CASSLETTGELFF.

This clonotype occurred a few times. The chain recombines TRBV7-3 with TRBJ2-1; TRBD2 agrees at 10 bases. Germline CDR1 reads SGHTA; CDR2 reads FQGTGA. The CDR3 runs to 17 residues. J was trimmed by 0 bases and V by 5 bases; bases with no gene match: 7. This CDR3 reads CASSPWTSGPSYNEQFF. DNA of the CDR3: TGTGCCAGCAGCCCCTGGACTAGCGGACCCTCCTACAATGAGCAGTTCTTC.

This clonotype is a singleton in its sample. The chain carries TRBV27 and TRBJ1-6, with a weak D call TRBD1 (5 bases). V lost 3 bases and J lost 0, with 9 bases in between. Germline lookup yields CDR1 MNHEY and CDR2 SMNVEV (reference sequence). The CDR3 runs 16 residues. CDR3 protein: CASSFSGGSYNSPLHF. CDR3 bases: TGTGCCAGCAGTTTTTCGGGGGGCTCCTATAATTCACCCCTCCACTTT.

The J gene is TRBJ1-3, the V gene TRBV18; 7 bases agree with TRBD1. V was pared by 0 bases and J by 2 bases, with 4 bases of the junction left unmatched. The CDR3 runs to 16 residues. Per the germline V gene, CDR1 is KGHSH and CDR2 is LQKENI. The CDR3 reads CASSPPQGVPGNTIYF. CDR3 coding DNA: TGTGCCAGCTCACCACCGCAGGGGGTACCTGGAAACACCATATATTTT.